This T cell receptor beta chain stems from a study of cytomegalovirus exposure and HLA in healthy donors (dated by TCRdb to the late 2010s). Background on the whole study: An earlier analysis of 587 of the donors reported approximately 290 Gb of sequence data and roughly 110 million unique TCR beta sequences from approximately 180 million T cells. Every discovery cohort repertoire had been produced on one sequencing platform. Of the 350 to 450 genotyped donors, over 80% were placed in the genetic ancestry cluster associated with self-reported Caucasian donors. The study was designed to test whether signatures of past pathogen exposure could be identified by cataloging public T cell receptors. Across about 370 genotyped donors of the cohort, an average of approximately 240,000 unique TCR beta nucleotide sequences per donor were sequenced, and roughly a sixth of those sequences were non-productive. A later analysis re-analyzed previously published TCR beta repertoires from roughly 600 donors and added high-resolution HLA genotyping to study TCR occurrence patterns. In the later analysis, no new phenotypic data were used to find candidate immune exposures; instead, reliance was placed on TCR beta sequences and their occurrence across donors. The T cell repertoires of 550 to 850 subjects were profiled by immunosequencing and related to cytomegalovirus serostatus. Typing coverage varied by locus: roughly 620-640 donors for A, B, C, DRB1 and DQB1; more than 500 for DQA1; nearly 610 for DPA1; around 490 for DPB1. An earlier analysis of some 500 of the donors applied high-throughput TCR beta sequencing to assess whether each TCR beta V gene segment acted as functional or pseudogenic. Because of strong linkage in the cohort, roughly 5 DR-DQ haplotypes were treated as single units for association and clustering. A later genetic analysis used genome-wide SNP genotypes for about 60% of the roughly 700 donors, treating that subset as a discovery cohort. Besides the first cohort of approximately 710 subjects, a separate validation cohort made up of over 100 different subjects was used. Donor age, sex, ethnicity and CMV serostatus were collected together with the repertoire data. The study combined high-throughput TCR immunosequencing, statistical association of individual TCRs with disease status, and machine learning to predict cytomegalovirus infection status. Both class I and class II loci were covered by HLA typing, at four-digit resolution. An early release that covered around 590 HLA-typed donors contained approximately 300 gigabases of sequencing data and around 85 million unique TCR sequences.

Regarding this clone: What antigen it recognizes has not been identified. Per-base quality was not reported, and no clone a single base away is much larger than it.

The investigation overall reported the following: The study listed over 150 TCR beta chains as associated with cytomegalovirus. Because counts were too low, roughly 18 rarely observed V segments, including chromosome 9 orphons, were left out of the earlier analysis of approximately 580 of the donors. Because some donors lacked HLA typing at each locus, the association tests relied only on the typed subset. Presence/absence analyses assumed roughly uniform sequencing depth across donors, an assumption that may not hold. At a false discovery rate of 0.05, a later analysis linked around 17,000 TCR beta sequences to specific HLA alleles. According to a later analysis, most CMV-associated TCR beta chains appeared to be HLA-restricted, and the HLA associations seemed to be driven largely by CMV exposure. In a later genetic analysis, fewer N-insertions in productive TCRs were reported among donors in an Asian-associated ancestry cluster than the approximately 670-donor mean. According to the authors, the approach could potentially be generalized to other disease states and immunological phenotypes. In a later analysis, HLA-associated TCR beta chains were found to be more clonally expanded and to have lower generation probabilities than equally common non-associated chains. An association between a missense DCLRE1C variant and V-gene and J-gene trimming of TCR beta chains was found in a later genetic analysis and replicated in an independent cohort. Across donors, most TCR sequences were observed very rarely, whereas some public TCRs were present in many individuals. The only immune exposure information available for the cohort was CMV serostatus. Linkage disequilibrium might explain the correlated functional status among segregating V segments, but an unknown experimental factor could not be excluded. In both the original and validation cohorts, the classifier was reported to diagnose cytomegalovirus status with high specificity and sensitivity. Assigning TCR associations to individual alleles was difficult when HLA alleles, especially DR and DQ, strongly co-occurred. The sequencing pipeline was judged likely to have produced a cluster of highly shared sequence variants as a technical artifact. Only TCR beta chains were sequenced in this cohort, and the absence of alpha or paired-chain data limited detectable features. In a later analysis, several top co-occurrence clusters were reported to appear linked to parvovirus B19, influenza, CMV and Epstein-Barr virus. A further reported finding was that TCR beta sequences accurately predicted the HLA-A and HLA-B alleles for most subjects in the first cohort. A few of the identified cytomegalovirus-associated TCR beta chains were confirmed in vitro to be specific for cytomegalovirus antigens. In a later analysis, TCR association rates were found to vary across HLA loci, with the most associated TCRs seen for DRB1 alleles and the fewest for HLA-C alleles. Some IMGT-functional V segments, including TRBV6-2 and TRBV6-3, could not be told apart with the 87-base-pair reads, so those segments were excluded. In an earlier analysis of some 640 of the donors, most TCR beta V segments were observed in productive rearrangements about 87% or about 30% of the time, broadly matching IMGT annotations.

The cohort consisted of 666 healthy bone marrow donors. At the time of sampling, every cohort member was nominally healthy, though immune exposures that went unrecorded were likely present. The donor was CMV seropositive and was included in the group of 300 or so seropositive cohort members. A peripheral blood sample was provided by each donor, and peripheral blood mononuclear cells were used for TCR beta sequencing. Genomic DNA was extracted from the blood cell samples with the Qiagen DNeasy Blood Extraction Kit. The CDR3 has 16 amino acids, counting the end cysteine and phenylalanine. Only the CDR3 region is kept as DNA, spanning 48 bases read in frame from base 1. V has 1 base trimmed and J has 7 bases trimmed; junction bases matching no gene number 7. CDR1 and CDR2 (LGHNA, YSLEER) derive from the germline V gene. Library generation was performed with the immunoSEQ multiplex PCR assay. For the multiplex PCR, a mixture combining 60 forward primers for TCR Vbeta segments and 13 reverse primers for TCR Jbeta segments was used. The CDR3 region of rearranged TCR beta genes was amplified from genomic DNA with a multiplex PCR assay. The Illumina HiSeq System was used to sequence the amplified TCR beta libraries as 87-base-pair reads. As for the authors' bioinformatics: A later analysis tallied about 77 million unique TCR beta chains across the 666 repertoires, and roughly 11 million of those chains were shared by two or more donors. To remove PCR and sequencing errors, raw reads were error-corrected and collapsed into unique sequences using a nearest-neighbor algorithm that merged closely related sequences. V, D and J gene segments were assigned by aligning CDR3 sequences to IMGT reference sequences. For a sequence to be retained, a match of at least six nucleotides to both a V gene segment and a J gene segment was required. Rearrangements were classified as productive when the CDR3 lacked stop codons and remained in frame with V and J, and all other rearrangements were classified as non-productive. CDR3 was defined according to IMGT convention as the region running from the second conserved V-encoded cysteine to the conserved J-encoded phenylalanine. In an earlier analysis of roughly 580 of the donors, sequences lacking an unambiguous match to a single V gene segment were excluded. An earlier analysis of some 610 of the donors called V segments functional above 56.7% productive rearrangements and segregating when the between-donor standard deviation exceeded 5%. A statistical classification framework was developed to diagnose cytomegalovirus status using the catalog of TCR beta chain sequences. V and J gene assignment, in a later analysis, came from comparing TCR nucleotide sequences with IMGT/GENE-DB human TR gene sequences. The TCRdist pipeline was used in a later analysis to assign CDR3 sequences and most-parsimonious VDJ recombination scenarios. In a later analysis, each TCR beta chain was defined by its CDR3 amino acid sequence together with its V-gene family, and reads lacking a unique V-gene family were excluded. As a way to deal with suspected cross-contamination and a sequencing artifact, a later analysis dropped nearly 600 nucleotide sequences that were highly shared and had low generation probability. In a later analysis, a clonal expansion index for each public chain was calculated from normalized within-repertoire ranks of inferred template counts. Generation probabilities in a later analysis came from a VDJ recombination model fitted to out-of-frame rearrangements, and those results were checked against IGoR. In a later analysis, TCR-TCR, TCR-HLA and TCR-CMV co-occurrence was scored with hypergeometric tests, and a repertoire-size bias correction was applied to TCR pairs. False discovery rates were estimated in a later analysis by permuting HLA or CMV assignments 20 times. In a later analysis, co-occurring TCRs were grouped using DBSCAN, with TCRdist sequence similarity added in when clustering inside HLA-allele-positive subsets. For co-occurrence clustering, repertoires with fewer than 30,000 or more than 120,000 public chains were excluded, along with about five repertoires with anomalous nucleotide sharing. The clones in this table, taken by TCRdb from immuneACCESS, are in-frame only. Not every clone is retained; where verified, under half of the shortfall comes from an unresolved V gene, and the cause of the rest is unknown. V, J and clone size are those of that table, while D and trimming were read from the DNA. In this sample the table shows roughly 150,000 clones, roughly four fifths of which occur a single time. Of the sample, 3.5% to 5% is held by the ten largest clones.

This sequence was found in a man in his fifties or sixties in good health and CMV-seropositive. The sequence is built from TRBV4-3 and TRBJ2-2; TRBD2 matches 9 bases in the middle. The sequenced material came from PBMCs. Here is the DNA: TGCGCCAGCAGCCAAGGGGGCGGGGGGGCCGTCGGGGAGCTGTTTTTT. It is translated as CASSQGGGGAVGELFF.